This T cell receptor beta chain was recovered during a study of cytomegalovirus exposure and HLA in healthy donors. Notes on this clone: Its antigen is unidentified.

V was cut by 5 bases and J by 6 bases, with 16 bases left in between. CDR1 is GTSNPN and CDR2 is SVGIG in the germline V gene (reference sequence). The CDR3 covers 13 residues. Primers included in the PCR were 60 Vbeta and 13 Jbeta primers. The assay was immunoSEQ multiplex PCR, and TCRdb's table has in-frame clones only and misses some. The sample holds 65,000 to 80,000 clones. Broader study findings: In a later analysis, roughly 17,000 TCR beta sequences were associated with HLA alleles at 0.05 false discovery rate. It was reported that the classifier diagnosed cytomegalovirus status with high specificity and sensitivity in both the original and validation cohorts. TCR beta chain V- and J-gene trimming was linked, in a later analysis, to a missense variant in DCLRE1C. HLA restriction was apparent for most CMV-associated TCR beta chains in a later analysis.

The clonotype originates from a man younger than 45 in good health and CMV-seronegative. The sequenced sample was PBMCs. V gene TRBV30 combines with J gene TRBJ1-2; D unresolved. The DNA for the CDR3 is TGTGCCTGGCACCCGGGAGGAGGGAATGGCTACACCTTC. This gives the protein CAWHPGGGNGYTF.